Given below is one T cell receptor (beta chain) in context. The sample comes from a study of response to subunit inactivated influenza vaccine. V dropped 8 bases and J dropped 1; count of bases not matched to a gene: 6. In germline, CDR1 is SNHLY, CDR2 FYNNEI. The CDR3 is 14 residues long. TCRdb recomputed calls from the RT-PCR reads with MiXCR, one row per CDR3 protein. The sample consists of hundreds of thousands of distinct CDR3 sequences, 15% to 19% of them appearing once. The TCR was taken from a man aged 50 to 59 who received an inactivated influenza vaccine. The source material was PBMCs from blood, sampled about 12 days after vaccination. The rearrangement uses TRBV2 and TRBJ2-3; 7 positions agree with TRBD2. The CDR3 loop is CASQERDRTDTQYF. The DNA of the CDR3 is TGTGCCAGCCAAGAGCGGGACCGCACAGATACGCAGTATTTT.